A selection of T cell receptor beta chains follows, all from one sample in a study of CD8+CD57+ T cells in acquired aplastic anemia. TCRdb re-called the reads through MiXCR, storing one row per CDR3 protein. The data show approximately 300,000 distinct CDR3 sequences, under 65% seen once. Sample: sorted CD4+, CD8+, or CD8+CD57+ T cells (not recorded which) from PBMCs. The receptors derive from a human donor with aplastic anemia. Both conserved end residues are part of each CDR3. The D gene is left open where the match is weak. Only part of the rows carry a size: once, few, many, or a class if the clone is expanded.

d_call,v_call,clone_size,j_call,cdr3_nt,cdr3_aa
TRBD2,TRBV24-1,.,TRBJ2-1,TGTGCCACCAGTGATCCTAGCGGGGGAGGGGACAATGAGCAGTTCTTC,CATSDPSGGGDNEQFF
.,TRBV29-1,once,TRBJ1-1,TGCAGCGTGCCTTGGGGGGCAGGAGGCACTGAAGCTTTCTTT,CSVPWGAGGTEAFF
.,TRBV6-5,.,TRBJ1-2,TGTGCCAGCAGTCGGGACGGCTCCCTAAACTATGGCTACACCTTC,CASSRDGSLNYGYTF
TRBD1,TRBV7-2,few,TRBJ1-2,TGTGCCAGCAGCTTTCAAGGGGACAGGGCTGGCTACACCTTC,CASSFQGDRAGYTF
TRBD2,TRBV9,.,TRBJ2-3,TGTGCCAGCAGCGTACTAGCGGGGGGGCTTGGAGATACGCAGTATTTT,CASSVLAGGLGDTQYF
TRBD2,TRBV5-1,.,TRBJ2-1,TGCGCCAGCAGGGGACTAGCGGAGGAGCAGTTCTTC,CASRGLAEEQFF
.,TRBV11-3,.,TRBJ2-1,TGTGCCAGCAGCTTAGATCTGACGGGCGCGGGGTTCTTC,CASSLDLTGAGFF
TRBD2,TRBV7-9,.,TRBJ2-3,TGTGCCAGCAGCCCGACTAGCGTCGGAGATACGCAGTATTTT,CASSPTSVGDTQYF
.,TRBV20-1,.,TRBJ2-7,TGCAGTGCTCCAGGACACGGCGGGGTGGGCTACGAGCAGTACTTC,CSAPGHGGVGYEQYF
.,TRBV9,.,TRBJ2-2,TGTGCCAGCAGCGTAGCAGGGACCGGGGAGCTGTTTTTT,CASSVAGTGELFF
.,TRBV7-2,.,TRBJ2-3,TGTGCCAGCAGCTTAGACAGAGCCACAGATACGCAGTATTTT,CASSLDRATDTQYF
.,TRBV9,many,TRBJ2-1,TGTGCCAGCAGCGTAGGGCCGTTAAATGAGCAGTTCTTC,CASSVGPLNEQFF
.,TRBV4-2,many,TRBJ2-2,TGTGCCAGCAGCCACCCCCCCTGGGGAGAGCAGAACACCGGGGAGCTGTTTTTT,CASSHPPWGEQNTGELFF
.,TRBV5-1,many,TRBJ1-2,TGCGCCAGCACCCTGGGATCTGGCACCCCTTCTAACTATGGCTACACCTTC,CASTLGSGTPSNYGYTF
.,TRBV7-8,.,TRBJ2-3,TGTGCCAGCAGCTTAGCCCCACATAACACAGATACGCAGTATTTT,CASSLAPHNTDTQYF
.,TRBV7-8,.,TRBJ2-6,TGTGCCAGCAGCTTAAGTAGACCCTCTGGGGCCAACGTCCTGACTTTC,CASSLSRPSGANVLTF
.,TRBV10-3,once,TRBJ2-1,TGTGCCATCAGTGGCGTGCGTGAGCAGTTCTTC,CAISGVREQFF